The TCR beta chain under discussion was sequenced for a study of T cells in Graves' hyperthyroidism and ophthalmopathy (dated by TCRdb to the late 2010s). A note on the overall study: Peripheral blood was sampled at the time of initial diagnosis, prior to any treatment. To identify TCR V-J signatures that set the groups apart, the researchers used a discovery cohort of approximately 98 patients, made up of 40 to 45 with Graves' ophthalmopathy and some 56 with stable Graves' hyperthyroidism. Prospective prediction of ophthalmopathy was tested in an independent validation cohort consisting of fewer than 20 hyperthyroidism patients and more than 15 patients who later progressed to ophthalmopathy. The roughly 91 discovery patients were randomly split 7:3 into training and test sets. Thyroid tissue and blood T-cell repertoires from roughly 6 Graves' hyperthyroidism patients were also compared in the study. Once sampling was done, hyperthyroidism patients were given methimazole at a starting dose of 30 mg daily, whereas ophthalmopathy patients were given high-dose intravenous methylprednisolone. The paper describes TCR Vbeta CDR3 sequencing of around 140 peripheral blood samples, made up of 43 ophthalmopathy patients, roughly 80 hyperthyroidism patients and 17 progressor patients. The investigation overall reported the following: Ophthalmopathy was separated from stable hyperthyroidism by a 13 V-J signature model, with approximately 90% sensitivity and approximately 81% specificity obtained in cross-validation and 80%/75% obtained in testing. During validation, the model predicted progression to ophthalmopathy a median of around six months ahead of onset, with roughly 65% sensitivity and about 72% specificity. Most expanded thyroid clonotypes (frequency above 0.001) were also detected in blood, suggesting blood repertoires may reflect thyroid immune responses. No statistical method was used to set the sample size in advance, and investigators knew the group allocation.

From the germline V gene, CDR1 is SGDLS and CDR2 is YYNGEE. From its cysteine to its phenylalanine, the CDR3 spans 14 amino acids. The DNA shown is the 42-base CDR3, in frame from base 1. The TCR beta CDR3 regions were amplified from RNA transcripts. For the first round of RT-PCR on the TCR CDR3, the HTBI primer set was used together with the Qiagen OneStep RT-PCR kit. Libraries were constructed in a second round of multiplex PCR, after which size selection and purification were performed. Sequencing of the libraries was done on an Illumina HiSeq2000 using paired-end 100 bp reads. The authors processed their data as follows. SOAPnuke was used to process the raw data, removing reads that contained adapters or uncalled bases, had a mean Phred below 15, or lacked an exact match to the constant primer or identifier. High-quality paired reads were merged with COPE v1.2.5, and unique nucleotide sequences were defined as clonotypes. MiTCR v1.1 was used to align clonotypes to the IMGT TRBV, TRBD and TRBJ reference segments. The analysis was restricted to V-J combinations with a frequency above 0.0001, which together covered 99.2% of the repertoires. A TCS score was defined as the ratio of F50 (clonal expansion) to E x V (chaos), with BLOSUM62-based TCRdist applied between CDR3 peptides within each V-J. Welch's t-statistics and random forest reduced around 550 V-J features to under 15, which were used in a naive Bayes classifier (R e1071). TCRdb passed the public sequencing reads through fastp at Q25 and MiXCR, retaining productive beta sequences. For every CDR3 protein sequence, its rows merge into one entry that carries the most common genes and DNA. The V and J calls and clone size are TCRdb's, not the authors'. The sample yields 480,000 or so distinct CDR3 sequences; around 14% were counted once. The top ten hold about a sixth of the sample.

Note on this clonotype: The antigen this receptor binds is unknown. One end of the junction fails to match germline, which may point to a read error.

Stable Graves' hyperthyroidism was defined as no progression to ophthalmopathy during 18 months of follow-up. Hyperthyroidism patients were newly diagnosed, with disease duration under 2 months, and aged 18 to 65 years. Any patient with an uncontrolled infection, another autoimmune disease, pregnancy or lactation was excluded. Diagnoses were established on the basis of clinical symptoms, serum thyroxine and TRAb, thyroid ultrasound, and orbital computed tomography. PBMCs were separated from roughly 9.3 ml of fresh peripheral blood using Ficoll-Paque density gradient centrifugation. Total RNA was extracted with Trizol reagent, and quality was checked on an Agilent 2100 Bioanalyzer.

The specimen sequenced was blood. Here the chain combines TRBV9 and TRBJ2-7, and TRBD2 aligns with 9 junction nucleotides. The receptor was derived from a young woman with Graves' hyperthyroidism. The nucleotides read TGTGCCTGCAGCGTAGCGGGAGACGCGTATGAGCAGTACTTC. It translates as CACSVAGDAYEQYF.